This T cell receptor (beta chain) came from a study of blood T cell repertoires in COVID-19. Whole-study context: Nucleic acid was either cDNA or gDNA, and it came from T cells, B-cell-depleted T cells, or PBMCs.

Original processing methods: Reference gene primer amplification gave nucleated cell count estimates. Data came from immunoSEQ multiplex PCR; TCRdb stores just in-frame clones and leaves some out. V, J and clone size were drawn from that table, and D and trimming were deduced from the DNA. Here the sample spans approximately 150,000 clones, roughly 91% being singletons. V was clipped by 1 base and J by 8 bases; unmatched bases: 16. This CDR3 region has 18 residues. The germline V gene has CDR1 SGHDN and CDR2 FVKESK. This clone has just one count. This sequence originates from a man aged 50-60 years with active or convalescent COVID-19. Sequenced: peripheral blood. The chain is built from TRBV14 and TRBJ2-1; 8 bases align to TRBD1. CDR3 nucleotide sequence: TGTGCCAGCAGCCAAGGGTCCGTAGGGAACAGGGGGACCGATGAGCAGTTCTTC. This codes for CASSQGSVGNRGTDEQFF.